This TCR beta chain was obtained from a study of spatial heterogeneity in lung cancer. Study in general: Sequencing consistently turned up more beta-chain sequences than alpha-chain sequences.

MiXCR was run by TCRdb on the 5' RACE reads, yielding one entry per CDR3 protein. The sample shows 6,500 to 8,500 distinct CDR3 sequences, 9.7% of them seen only once. The CDR3 has 16 residues. Germline CDR1 is DFQATT and CDR2 is SNEGSKA (reference sequence). With 6 bases clipped from V and 0 bases from J, the junction kept 8 bases outside the gene matches. This clonotype ranks as medium-sized. Time point indicated: sample taken at primary tumor resection. A total of approximately 69 untreated early-stage non-small cell lung cancer patients served as donors. Whole RNA was taken from tumor, nontumor lung or frozen PBMC; it was then sequenced unsorted.

The chain recombines TRBV20-1 with TRBJ2-6, with TRBD1 matching over 7 bases. The source material was normal lung tissue next to the tumor, sampled at surgery. The source is a male donor with early-stage non-small cell lung cancer. The CDR3 spells CSAATGATSGANVLTF. CDR3 bases: TGCAGTGCGGCTACAGGGGCCACCTCTGGGGCCAACGTCCTGACTTTC.